These T cell receptor beta chains were read from a single sample in a study of OX40 agonist ivuxolimab in advanced cancers. Measured with immunoSEQ multiplex PCR; TCRdb has only the in-frame clones, and not every one. The sample yields roughly 80,000 clones, about 86% seen once. This material consisted of CD4+ or CD8+ T cells sorted from blood, taken in a trial of the OX40 agonist ivuxolimab. Source of these receptors: an adult with an advanced solid tumor such as melanoma, head and neck, liver or kidney cancer. CDR3s include the opening cysteine and the closing phenylalanine or tryptophan. D genes are given only for firm matches. Clone size, where shown, is once, few, many, or a class for clones that have expanded.

.	.	TRBV5-5	TRBJ2-3	TGTGCCAGCAGCCTCAGCGGGAGCACAGATACGCAGTATTTT	CASSLSGSTDTQYF
.	.	TRBV7-8	TRBJ2-7	TGTGCCAGCAGCTCCGAAGGGCGAAGGTATAAGGTCAACGAGCAGTACTTC	CASSSEGRRYKVNEQYF
.	TRBD2	TRBV6-5	TRBJ2-7	TGTGCCAGCAGTTCAGGACTAGCGGTTTGGCAGTACTTC	CASSSGLAVWQYF
.	TRBD2	TRBV5-4	TRBJ2-1	TGTGCCAGCAGCAACGAAGCTAGCGGGAGCCGTCCCAATGAGCAGTTCTTC	CASSNEASGSRPNEQFF
.	.	TRBV5-1	TRBJ2-2	TGCGCCAGCAGCTTGGCGGTGTCTCCCGGGGAGCTGTTTTTT	CASSLAVSPGELFF
.	TRBD1	TRBV29-1	TRBJ1-5	TGCAGCGCGGGACAGGGGGCGAGTCAGCCCCAGCATTTT	CSAGQGASQPQHF
.	.	TRBV7-3	TRBJ1-1	TGTGCCAGCAGCTTAACAGTTCCGGCCACTGAAGCTTTCTTT	CASSLTVPATEAFF
.	TRBD2	TRBV28	TRBJ2-5	TGTGCCAGCAGTTCAAACCTAGCGGGAGGGACAGCAGAGACCCAGTACTTC	CASSSNLAGGTAETQYF
.	TRBD2	TRBV7-6	TRBJ2-7	TGTGCCAGCAGCTTAGGGCGGGAGGGACCCTACGAGCAGTACTTC	CASSLGREGPYEQYF
.	.	TRBV7-9	TRBJ2-7	TGTGCCAGCAGCTTAGAAAGGGTGACAAGCTACGAGCAGTACTTC	CASSLERVTSYEQYF
few	.	TRBV11-2	TRBJ1-2	TGTGCCAGCAGCTTCTCGTTTAGCTATGGCTACACCTTC	CASSFSFSYGYTF
.	TRBD1	TRBV19	TRBJ2-5	TGTGCCAGTAGCTGGACAGGGCCCAGGTACCAAGAGACCCAGTACTTC	CASSWTGPRYQETQYF
.	.	TRBV18	TRBJ1-2	TGTGCCAGCTCACCACCGGGACAAGGGACTAACTATGGCTACACCTTC	CASSPPGQGTNYGYTF
.	TRBD2	TRBV28	TRBJ2-2	TGTGCCAGCAGTTTATTCGTCGGGAGGGACACCGGGGAGCTGTTTTTT	CASSLFVGRDTGELFF
few	.	TRBV11-2	TRBJ1-1	TGTGCCAGCACCCCTCATCCCTCCTCCATGAACACTGAAGCTTTCTTT	CASTPHPSSMNTEAFF
.	.	TRBV5-1	TRBJ1-1	TGCGCCAGCAGCTTGACAGGGCGGAAGGCAAACACTGAAGCTTTCTTT	CASSLTGRKANTEAFF
few	.	TRBV10-3	TRBJ1-2	TGTGCCATCGGTAAAGGGTATGGCTACACCTTC	CAIGKGYGYTF
.	.	TRBV6-5	TRBJ1-6	TGTGCCAGCAGAGGCGATAATTCACCCCTCCACTTT	CASRGDNSPLHF
.	.	TRBV18	TRBJ1-1	TGTGCCAGCTCACCAGACAGGACGAACACTGAAGCTTTCTTT	CASSPDRTNTEAFF
.	TRBD2	TRBV14	TRBJ2-5	TGTGCCAGCAGCCCGGGACTAGCGGGAAGAGTCCAGTACTTC	CASSPGLAGRVQYF
.	.	TRBV18	TRBJ1-3	TGTGCCAGCTCACCCAACGGAGGGGCCTCTGGAAACACCATATATTTT	CASSPNGGASGNTIYF
.	.	TRBV28	TRBJ1-4	TGTGCCACCAGGACGTTGGCTGAAAAACTGTTTTTT	CATRTLAEKLFF
.	TRBD1	TRBV7-2	TRBJ2-1	TGTGCCAGCAGCCGTATAATCGGACAGGAATACAATGAGCAGTTCTTC	CASSRIIGQEYNEQFF
once	TRBD2	TRBV4-1	TRBJ2-2	TGCGCCAGCAGCGGTAAGACTAGCGGGAGAGCCGGGGAGCTGTTTTTT	CASSGKTSGRAGELFF
.	.	TRBV25-1	TRBJ2-4	TGTGCCAGCAGTGAATCGGGAGCCAAAAACATTCAGTACTTC	CASSESGAKNIQYF
.	.	TRBV7-2	TRBJ2-7	TGTGCCAGCAGCTTACTGGGCTACGAGCAGTACTTC	CASSLLGYEQYF
.	TRBD1	TRBV28	TRBJ1-5	TGTGCCAGCAGTCTCAGACAGGGCATGGGCAATCAGCCCCAGCATTTT	CASSLRQGMGNQPQHF
.	.	TRBV7-2	TRBJ1-3	TGTGCCAGCAGCTTAGCGGGGTACTCTGGAAACACCATATATTTT	CASSLAGYSGNTIYF
.	.	TRBV11-3	TRBJ1-6	TGTGCCAGCAGCTTCGAATATAATTCACCCCTCCACTTT	CASSFEYNSPLHF
.	TRBD2	TRBV4-2	TRBJ2-3	TGTGCCAGCAGCCAGGAAGCGGGGGGTTTAGATACGCAGTATTTT	CASSQEAGGLDTQYF
.	.	TRBV7-2	TRBJ2-5	TGTGCCAGCAGCTTAGATGTGGGACAAGAGACCCAGTACTTC	CASSLDVGQETQYF
.	TRBD1	TRBV6-6	TRBJ1-1	TGTGCCAGCAACTTACAGGGGAGCACTGAAGCTTTCTTT	CASNLQGSTEAFF
.	TRBD2	TRBV5-8	TRBJ2-1	TGTGCCAGCAGCCCCGGACTAGCGGAGGGGAATGAGCAGTTCTTC	CASSPGLAEGNEQFF
.	.	TRBV11-2	TRBJ2-3	TGTGCCAGCAGCCCCAACCCTAGCACAGATACGCAGTATTTT	CASSPNPSTDTQYF
.	.	TRBV6-5	TRBJ1-1	TGTGCCAGCAGTCTCAGCAGCATGAACACTGAAGCTTTCTTT	CASSLSSMNTEAFF
.	.	TRBV5-6	TRBJ1-2	TGTGCCAGCAGCTTAGGACAAAAAATCTATGGCTACACCTTC	CASSLGQKIYGYTF